The clone carrying this T cell receptor beta chain appeared many times. Its cognate antigen is unknown. V was trimmed by 5 bases and J by 9 bases, leaving 14 bases between them. The germline CDR1 and CDR2 sequences are SGHAT and FQNNGV. The length of the CDR3 is 13 residues. TCRdb passed the 5' RACE reads through MiXCR, listing each CDR3 protein once. This table has over 120,000 distinct CDR3 sequences, approximately 6.6% appearing once. This sample was taken from a study of T cells after yellow fever vaccination. Study outcomes and limitations: Clonotypes appearing in both CD4 and CD8 compartments existed, and their share was small.

The source is a man aged 30 to 39 who received the YFV17D yellow fever vaccine. The V and J genes are TRBV11-2 and TRBJ2-1; maybe TRBD2 (6 bases). The source material was CD4+ T cells sorted from PBMCs, sampled 10 days after the yellow fever booster vaccination. The CDR3 region is CASSLSGFSEQFF. The CDR3 region has the DNA TGTGCCAGCAGCCTAAGCGGGTTCAGTGAGCAGTTCTTC. Variable domain in full (rest from reference TRBV11-2 and TRBJ2-1): EAGVAQSPRYKIIEKRQSVAFWCNPISGHATLYWYQQILGQGPKLLIQFQNNGVVDDSQLPKDRFSAERLKGVDSTLKIQPAKLEDSAVYLCASSLSGFSEQFFGPGTRLTVL.